The 21 T cell receptor beta chains in this list originate from one sample, sequenced in a study of T cells of healthy individuals. TCRdb itself ran the 5' RACE reads through MiXCR, one entry per CDR3 protein. The sample records some 100,000 distinct CDR3 sequences, approximately 18% being singletons. The receptors derive from a human donor in good health.

The chain uses TRBV20-1 and TRBJ1-5; TRBD1 agrees at 9 bases. The CDR3 totals 15 residues. After removal of 0 bases from V and 6 bases from J, the junction contained 6 bases not matched to a gene. Germline lookup yields CDR1 DFQATT and CDR2 SNEGSKA (reference sequence). The CDR3 protein is CSARDPGTGRQPQHF. CDR3 coding DNA: TGCAGTGCTAGAGATCCCGGGACAGGGCGTCAGCCCCAGCATTTT.

This clonotype was detected many times. The chain employs TRBV7-2 and TRBJ1-4; a possible D gene is TRBD1 (5 bases). Trimming took off 7 bases at V and 8 bases at J, with 17 bases between the two ends. This CDR3 comprises 14 residues. Germline V CDR1 and CDR2: SGHTA, FQGNSA. The CDR3 DNA reads TGTGCCAGCACCCTGGGGGGGGGATACGAAAAACTGTTTTTT. Translating gives CASTLGGGYEKLFF.

This clonotype was picked up a small number of times. CDR3 nucleotide sequence: TGCGCCAGCAGCCAAGATGAGCGGGGGGGCTCGGTCGGGGAGCTGTTTTTT. Protein sequence: CASSQDERGGSVGELFF. The chain has TRBV4-3 and TRBJ2-2; 10 nucleotides match TRBD2. CDR1 LGHNA and CDR2 YSLEER come from the germline V gene. J lost 7 bases, V lost 0 bases, and 8 bases had no gene match. This CDR3 is built from 17 residues.

This clonotype was observed many times. The chain recombines TRBV5-1 with TRBJ2-7; 7 bases match TRBD1. V was clipped by 1 base and J by 1 base; unmatched bases: 5. The CDR3 contains 15 residues. Germline V gene data show CDR1 as SGHRS and CDR2 as YFSETQ. CDR3 in amino acids: CASSLRAGGSYEQYF. The CDR3 DNA is TGCGCCAGCAGCTTGAGGGCAGGGGGATCCTACGAGCAGTACTTC.

In its sample, this clonotype was seen once. The rearrangement links TRBV5-1 to TRBJ1-1; D unclear. Trimming took 5 bases from V and 0 from J, leaving 8 bases between them. The CDR3 is made up of 13 amino acids. Germline-derived CDR1 and CDR2 are SGHRS and YFSETQ. Written as DNA, the CDR3 is TGCGCCAGCAGTTGGGAAATGAACACTGAAGCTTTCTTT. Translation: CASSWEMNTEAFF.

The J gene is TRBJ2-4, the V gene TRBV28; TRBD1 matches 7 bases. Germline V CDR1 and CDR2: MDHEN, SYDVKM. CDR3 size: 16 residues. With V trimmed by 6 bases and J by 0 bases, 8 bases remained unmatched. The CDR3 bases are TGTGCCAGCAGACTACAGGGGTATGGAGCCAAAAACATTCAGTACTTC. It translates to CASRLQGYGAKNIQYF.

This clonotype was picked up a small number of times. J is TRBJ2-1 and V is TRBV27; 10 nucleotides line up with TRBD2. Germline CDR1 and CDR2: MNHEY and SMNVEV (reference sequence). V lost 6 bases, J lost 3 bases, and 2 bases stayed unmatched. The CDR3 is made up of 14 amino acids. CDR3 sequence: CASSWTSGYNEQFF. DNA for the CDR3: TGTGCCAGCAGCTGGACTAGCGGCTACAATGAGCAGTTCTTC.

This clonotype was seen only a few times. J is TRBJ1-5 and V is TRBV6-1, with a weak D call TRBD1 (6 bases). CDR1 and CDR2 from the germline V gene are MNHNS and SASEGT. The CDR3 is made up of 12 amino acids. V shed 7 bases and J shed 6 bases, with 10 bases lying between them. This chain's CDR3 is CASNRVRQPQHF. DNA of the CDR3: TGTGCCAGCAACAGGGTCCGTCAGCCCCAGCATTTT.

Only a few counts were recorded for this clonotype. The gene calls are TRBV3-1 and TRBJ1-2, with D tentatively TRBD1 (5 bases). V was cut by 3 bases and J by 4 bases, with 9 bases left in between. The CDR3 is 13 amino acids. Looked up from germline, CDR1 is LGHDT and CDR2 is YNNKEL (reference sequence). The CDR3 spells CASSHKGFYGYTF. DNA of the CDR3: TGTGCCAGCAGCCATAAGGGGTTCTATGGCTACACCTTC.

The V and J genes are TRBV28 and TRBJ2-1; possibly TRBD1 for D (6 bases). V lost 8 bases and J 9 bases, leaving 20 bases between the germline ends. The CDR3 totals 14 residues. CDR1 is MDHEN, CDR2 SYDVKM, per germline. The CDR3: CASSGVSDFGEQFF. The CDR3 DNA reads TGTGCCAGCTCAGGGGTCTCGGATTTTGGTGAGCAGTTCTTC.

This chain links TRBV11-2 with TRBJ2-3; 9 bases line up with TRBD2. Germline CDR1 is SGHAT and CDR2 is FQNNGV. The CDR3 spans 15 residues. V lost 3 bases, J lost 4 bases, and 5 bases stayed unmatched. Written as DNA, the CDR3 is TGTGCCAGCAGCTTGGGCGGGAGGGCCGCAGATACGCAGTATTTT. This translates into CASSLGGRAADTQYF.

This clonotype showed up many times. The chain carries TRBV4-3 and TRBJ1-6, with D tentatively TRBD1 (6 bases). V was clipped by 4 bases and J by 8 bases, with 18 bases between them. The CDR3 loop spans 16 amino acids. The germline gives CDR1 LGHNA, CDR2 YSLEER. Written as DNA, the CDR3 is TGCGCCAGCAGCCCCGGGACAAGCGTCCCCTATTCACCCCTCCACTTT. Translation gives CASSPGTSVPYSPLHF.

This clonotype was recorded a few times. The chain carries TRBV28 and TRBJ2-7; TRBD1 is a possible D gene (5 bases). The CDR3 runs 16 residues. CDR1 and CDR2 (germline): MDHEN, SYDVKM. V was clipped by 2 bases and J by 2 bases, with 16 bases between them. The CDR3 DNA follows: TGTGCCAGCAGTTTAAGCAGGGCGGCGGCAACCTACGAGCAGTACTTC. Translation gives CASSLSRAAATYEQYF.

V gene TRBV7-9 combines with J gene TRBJ2-3; D remains ambiguous. In germline, CDR1 is SEHNR, CDR2 FQNEAQ (reference sequence). This CDR3 contains 12 residues. V was pared by 3 bases and J by 4 bases, with 5 bases between. In DNA form, the CDR3 reads TGTGCCAGCAGCTTCGCCGCAGATACGCAGTATTTT. Amino acids: CASSFAADTQYF.

This clonotype was seen repeatedly, ten times or more. V usage is TRBV23-1 and J usage is TRBJ2-5, with D perhaps TRBD1 (5 bases). TRBV23-1 is designated an ORF whose function remains uncertain. Trimming took off 6 bases at V and 2 bases at J, with 10 bases between the two ends. CDR3 length: 13 amino acids. CDR3 in DNA: TGCGCCAGCAGCCGCGACAGACAAGAGACCCAGTACTTC. Protein: CASSRDRQETQYF.

This clonotype has ten or more counts. CDR3 in amino acids: CASSQEKGEPYNEQFF. The CDR3 DNA is TGTGCCAGCAGCCAAGAAAAAGGGGAACCCTACAATGAGCAGTTCTTC. This chain links TRBV3-1 with TRBJ2-1; tentatively, D is TRBD1 (5 bases). This CDR3 has 16 amino acids. V was trimmed by 0 bases and J by 2 bases, leaving 11 bases between them. Germline V gives CDR1 LGHDT, CDR2 YNNKEL (reference sequence).

This clonotype has a count of ten or more. This chain links TRBV29-1 with TRBJ2-3; TRBD2 matches 10 bases. The ends lost 0 bases at V and 4 bases at J; junction bases unmatched: 10. The CDR3 runs 17 residues. CDR1 is SQVTM, CDR2 ANQGSEA, per germline. CDR3 residues: CSVEETLAGDRADTQYF. DNA for the CDR3: TGCAGCGTTGAAGAGACTCTAGCGGGAGATCGGGCAGATACGCAGTATTTT.

The chain carries TRBV6-1 and TRBJ2-6; 7 nucleotides agree with TRBD1. With V trimmed by 7 bases and J by 4 bases, 4 bases remained unmatched. Germline CDR1 MNHNS, CDR2 SASEGT. CDR3 length equals 14 residues. The CDR3 DNA is TGTGCCAGCACCAGGGGGAGCGGGGCCAACGTCCTGACTTTC. It is translated as CASTRGSGANVLTF.

The chain has TRBV9 and TRBJ2-7; a possible D gene is TRBD2 (6 bases). This CDR3 has 15 residues. V lost 2 bases to trimming and J lost 3 bases, with 15 bases between them. Germline V gene lookup returns CDR1 SGDLS and CDR2 YYNGEE. The CDR3 loop is CASSVEGRGNYEQYF. CDR3 DNA: TGTGCCAGCAGCGTGGAGGGCCGGGGGAACTACGAGCAGTACTTC.

This clonotype was picked up a small number of times. The chain is built from TRBV19 and TRBJ1-5, with D uncertain. Germline V lookup: CDR1 LNHDA, CDR2 SQIVND (reference sequence). Trimming removed 7 bases from V and 7 bases from J, with 14 bases in between. The CDR3 has 13 amino acids. The CDR3 spells CASNLRVEQPQHF. In nucleotides, the CDR3 is TGTGCCAGTAATTTAAGGGTCGAACAGCCCCAGCATTTT.

The chain employs TRBV5-1 and TRBJ2-7; D is unclear. V was pared by 3 bases and J by 2 bases, with 12 bases between. Germline CDR1 is SGHRS and CDR2 is YFSETQ. The CDR3 consists of 14 residues. The CDR3, as DNA: TGCGCCAGCAGCTCCCTGACGGTTCCCTACGAGCAGTACTTC. It specifies CASSSLTVPYEQYF.